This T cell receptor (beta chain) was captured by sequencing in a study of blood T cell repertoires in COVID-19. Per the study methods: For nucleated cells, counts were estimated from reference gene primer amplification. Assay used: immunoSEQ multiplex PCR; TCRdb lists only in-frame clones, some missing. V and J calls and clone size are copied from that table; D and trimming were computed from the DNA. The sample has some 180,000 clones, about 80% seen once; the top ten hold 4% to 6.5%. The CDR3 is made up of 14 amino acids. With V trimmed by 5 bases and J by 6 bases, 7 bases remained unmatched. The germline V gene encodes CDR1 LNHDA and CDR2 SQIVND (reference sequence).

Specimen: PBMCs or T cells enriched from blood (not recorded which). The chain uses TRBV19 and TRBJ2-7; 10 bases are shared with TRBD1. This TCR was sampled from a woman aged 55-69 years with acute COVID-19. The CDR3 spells CASSDRGLVGEQYF. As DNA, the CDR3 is TGTGCCAGTAGTGACAGGGGGCTCGTCGGCGAGCAGTACTTC.